A selection of T cell receptor beta chains follows, all from one sample in a study of blood T cell repertoires in COVID-19. Clones were sequenced by immunoSEQ multiplex PCR, and TCRdb holds only the in-frame ones, with some missing. The sample includes about 58,000 clones, 75% to 90% of them seen just once. Sequenced material: peripheral blood. The origin of the receptors is a man aged 60 to 69 with COVID-19, enrolled during active disease. Each CDR3 is given with its conserved first and last residue. A D gene is named only where the DNA matches it firmly. Only some rows state a clone size, as once, few, many or a class for expanded clones.

>TRBD1|TRBV7-9|.|TRBJ2-7|15
CASSLGDREFGEQYF
TGTGCCAGCAGCTTAGGAGACAGGGAATTCGGCGAGCAGTACTTC
>.|TRBV11-3|.|TRBJ2-5|11
CASSPSETQYF
TGTGCCAGCAGCCCTTCCGAGACCCAGTACTTC
>TRBD1|TRBV2|.|TRBJ2-7|15
CASNNPGGRSYEQYF
TGTGCCAGCAACAACCCAGGGGGCCGCTCCTACGAGCAGTACTTC
>TRBD1|TRBV11-2|.|TRBJ1-3|15
CASSPGTGTGNTIYF
TGTGCCAGCAGCCCGGGGACAGGGACTGGAAACACCATATATTTT
>TRBD1|TRBV30|.|TRBJ2-7|15
CAWTKDRGTRAEQYF
TGTGCCTGGACAAAGGACAGGGGGACGCGGGCGGAGCAGTACTTC
>TRBD2|TRBV5-1|once|TRBJ2-7|16
CASSPGTSGSGHEQYF
TGCGCCAGCAGCCCGGGGACTAGCGGGAGTGGCCACGAGCAGTACTTC
>.|TRBV29-1|.|TRBJ1-2|11
CSVDSIYGYTF
TGCAGCGTAGACAGTATCTATGGCTACACCTTC
>.|TRBV7-3|.|TRBJ2-3|17
CASSLRGRGIAGDTQYF
TGTGCCAGCAGCTTACGAGGGAGGGGGATCGCCGGAGATACGCAGTATTTT
>.|TRBV19|.|TRBJ1-2|14
CASSISETVYGYTF
TGTGCCAGTAGTATTTCGGAGACGGTCTATGGCTACACCTTC
>.|TRBV7-2|.|TRBJ2-7|13
CASSVRAVYEQYF
TGTGCCAGCAGCGTGCGGGCAGTCTACGAGCAGTACTTC
>.|TRBV2|many|TRBJ1-5|15
CASRATGLLNQPQHF
TGTGCCAGCAGGGCTACGGGGTTATTAAATCAGCCCCAGCATTTT
>TRBD1|TRBV19|few|TRBJ2-7|15
CASSSDRVIVNEQYF
TGTGCCAGTAGTTCTGACAGGGTAATCGTGAACGAGCAGTACTTC
>TRBD2|TRBV19|few|TRBJ2-7|12
CASRGGGYEQYF
TGTGCCAGTAGGGGCGGGGGTTACGAGCAGTACTTC
>TRBD1|TRBV27|.|TRBJ1-2|14
CASSVTQGAGGYTF
TGTGCCAGCAGTGTGACGCAGGGGGCGGGGGGCTACACCTTC
>TRBD1|TRBV5-6|.|TRBJ2-2|15
CASSPDRGQSGELFF
TGTGCCAGCAGCCCGGACAGGGGGCAGTCCGGGGAGCTGTTTTTT
>TRBD2|TRBV7-9|once|TRBJ2-3|15
CASSLAVGREDTQYF
TGTGCCAGCAGCTTAGCTGTCGGGAGGGAGGATACGCAGTATTTT
>TRBD1|TRBV19|.|TRBJ2-7|15
CASSIIGQGTYEQYF
TGTGCCAGTAGTATAATTGGACAGGGTACCTACGAGCAGTACTTC
>.|TRBV6-4|.|TRBJ1-1|11
CASSNQGKAFF
TGTGCCAGCAGTAACCAGGGGAAAGCTTTCTTT
>TRBD1|TRBV5-4|.|TRBJ1-1|12
CASSGQGARAFF
TGTGCCAGCAGCGGACAGGGGGCCCGGGCTTTCTTT
>.|TRBV7-9|.|TRBJ1-2|17
CASSLALTGPRNYGYTF
TGTGCCAGCAGCTTAGCGCTAACAGGGCCGCGTAACTATGGCTACACCTTC
>.|TRBV11-3|.|TRBJ2-2|16
CASSLWSGMETGELFF
TGTGCCAGCAGCTTATGGTCCGGGATGGAGACCGGGGAGCTGTTTTTT
>.|TRBV28|.|TRBJ2-1|12
CASSEQGNEQFF
TGTGCCAGCAGTGAACAGGGCAATGAGCAGTTCTTC
>TRBD2|TRBV6-2/TRBV6-3|.|TRBJ2-1|15
CASSLSQSSGTEQFF
TGTGCCAGCAGCCTATCTCAATCTAGCGGTACTGAGCAGTTCTTC
>TRBD1|TRBV27|.|TRBJ1-1|12
CASRDRVTEAFF
TGTGCCAGCCGGGACAGGGTCACTGAAGCTTTCTTT
>.|TRBV6-2/TRBV6-3|.|TRBJ2-2|16
CASSRPTVTNTGELFF
TGTGCCAGCAGTCGCCCGACAGTGACGAACACCGGGGAGCTGTTTTTT
>.|TRBV6-5|.|TRBJ1-3|16
CASSYSRGGSGNTIYF
TGTGCCAGCAGTTACTCGAGAGGGGGCTCTGGAAACACCATATATTTT
>.|TRBV4-1|.|TRBJ2-3|17
CASSQETRGAGTDTQYF
TGCGCCAGCAGCCAAGAAACAAGGGGCGCTGGGACAGATACGCAGTATTTT
>.|TRBV7-8|.|TRBJ2-7|14
CASSPDRSSYEQYF
TGTGCCAGCAGCCCTGACAGGAGCTCCTACGAGCAGTACTTC
>TRBD2|TRBV5-4|.|TRBJ2-1|15
CASSLGLAGYNEQFF
TGTGCCAGCAGCTTGGGTCTAGCGGGGTACAATGAGCAGTTCTTC
>TRBD2|TRBV7-3|.|TRBJ2-1|15
CASSKSGGAYNEQFF
TGTGCCAGCAGCAAGAGCGGGGGGGCCTACAATGAGCAGTTCTTC
>TRBD2|TRBV6-6|.|TRBJ2-5|12
CASRLAGATQYF
TGTGCCAGCAGACTAGCGGGGGCGACCCAGTACTTC
>.|TRBV5-4|.|TRBJ2-7|15
CASSSGKWKAYEQYF
TGTGCCAGCAGTTCAGGGAAATGGAAAGCGTACGAGCAGTACTTC
>TRBD1|TRBV18|once|TRBJ1-5|14
CASSPTGAEEPQHF
TGTGCCAGCTCACCGACAGGGGCGGAAGAGCCCCAGCATTTT
>TRBD2|TRBV7-6|.|TRBJ2-3|16
CASSTLSGGVADTQYF
TGTGCCAGCAGCACCCTTAGCGGGGGTGTGGCAGATACGCAGTATTTT
>TRBD2|TRBV9|.|TRBJ2-5|15
CASSAEGGPQETQYF
TGTGCCAGCAGCGCAGAGGGAGGGCCCCAAGAGACCCAGTACTTC
>.|TRBV12-2|.|TRBJ1-4|13
CQTWTGTNEKLFF
TGCCAGACCTGGACAGGCACTAATGAAAAACTGTTTTTT
>TRBD2|TRBV18|.|TRBJ2-5|18
CASSPTYNRAGVQETQYF
TGTGCCAGCTCACCTACCTACAACAGAGCGGGAGTCCAAGAGACCCAGTACTTC
>TRBD1|TRBV9|once|TRBJ2-7|14
CASSGGTGTHEQYF
TGTGCCAGCAGCGGGGGGACAGGTACCCACGAGCAGTACTTC
>TRBD2|TRBV7-3|.|TRBJ2-6|17
CASSSSGGSSGANVLTF
TGTGCCAGCAGCTCAAGCGGGGGGAGCTCTGGGGCCAACGTCCTGACTTTC
>.|TRBV6-6|few|TRBJ2-5|13
CASGSWQQETQYF
TGTGCCAGCGGTTCGTGGCAGCAAGAGACCCAGTACTTC
>.|TRBV2|once|TRBJ2-2|13
CASQTPFGGELFF
TGTGCCAGCCAGACACCCTTTGGCGGGGAGCTGTTTTTT
>.|TRBV7-2|once|TRBJ2-1|15
CASSLGESSYNEQFF
TGTGCCAGCAGCTTGGGAGAGAGCTCCTACAATGAGCAGTTCTTC
>TRBD2|TRBV11-3|.|TRBJ2-1|15
CASTPGLAGNNEQFF
TGTGCCAGCACCCCAGGACTAGCGGGAAACAATGAGCAGTTCTTC
>TRBD1|TRBV29-1|.|TRBJ1-1|15
CSVEAPDRGWTEAFF
TGCAGCGTTGAAGCCCCGGACAGGGGTTGGACTGAAGCTTTCTTT
>TRBD2|TRBV3-1/TRBV3-2|.|TRBJ2-5|17
CASSQALAGGSQETQYF
TGTGCCAGCAGCCAAGCTCTAGCGGGGGGATCTCAAGAGACCCAGTACTTC
>.|TRBV6-5|few|TRBJ1-1|13
CASSYFEGAEAFF
TGTGCCAGCAGTTACTTTGAGGGGGCTGAAGCTTTCTTT
>TRBD2|TRBV19|.|TRBJ2-1|14
CASQPGTSTNEQFF
TGTGCCAGTCAACCCGGGACTAGCACTAATGAGCAGTTCTTC
>TRBD1|TRBV5-4|.|TRBJ2-1|14
CASSSGTGLNEQFF
TGTGCCAGCAGCTCCGGGACAGGGCTCAATGAGCAGTTCTTC
>.|TRBV29-1|few|TRBJ2-7|13
CSVGQWGSYEQYF
TGCAGCGTTGGACAGTGGGGTTCCTACGAGCAGTACTTC
>TRBD2|TRBV3-1/TRBV3-2|.|TRBJ2-2|15
CASSQTSGTTGELFF
TGTGCCAGCAGCCAGACTAGCGGGACTACCGGGGAGCTGTTTTTT
>.|TRBV4-3|.|TRBJ2-3|16
CASSQDWVGSTDTQYF
TGCGCCAGCAGCCAAGATTGGGTCGGGAGCACAGATACGCAGTATTTT
>.|TRBV7-6|many|TRBJ2-1|18
CASSQGRGRGDVNNEQFF
TGTGCCAGCAGCCAAGGGCGGGGAAGGGGTGACGTTAACAATGAGCAGTTCTTC
>.|TRBV7-3|.|TRBJ2-1|16
CASSILSGSPFNEQFF
TGTGCCAGCAGCATTCTTAGCGGATCCCCCTTCAATGAGCAGTTCTTC
>.|TRBV7-3|.|TRBJ2-2|14
CASSLFANTGELFF
TGTGCCAGCAGCTTATTCGCGAACACCGGGGAGCTGTTTTTT
>TRBD1|TRBV9|once|TRBJ1-2|15
CASSDRQGAGYGYTF
TGTGCCAGCAGCGACCGACAGGGGGCCGGCTATGGCTACACCTTC
>.|TRBV5-4|.|TRBJ2-1|14
CASSPRTLYNEQFF
TGTGCCAGCAGCCCAAGGACTCTCTACAATGAGCAGTTCTTC